This TCR beta chain originates from a study of shared clonotypes between healthy human individuals. Regarding the study as a whole: Investigators collected only blood, and repertoires in tissues likely differ.

Regarding this clone: Its matching antigen is unknown.

Sequenced by immunoSEQ multiplex PCR; TCRdb stores in-frame clones only, minus some. The table shows about 510,000 clones, with more than 65% occurring only once. With 0 bases removed from V and 6 bases from J, the gap between germline ends came to 7 bases. CDR3 length equals 13 residues. Germline CDR1 SGDLS, CDR2 YYNGEE. This TCR was recovered from a woman in her thirties or forties in good health. Some clones in this sample may be carry-over from other donors' samples. The chain carries TRBV9 and TRBJ1-5; D is ambiguous. Sequencing was carried out using PBMCs. The chain's CDR3 is CASSVDFSQPQHF. For the CDR3, the DNA is TGTGCCAGCAGCGTAGACTTTTCTCAGCCCCAGCATTTT.